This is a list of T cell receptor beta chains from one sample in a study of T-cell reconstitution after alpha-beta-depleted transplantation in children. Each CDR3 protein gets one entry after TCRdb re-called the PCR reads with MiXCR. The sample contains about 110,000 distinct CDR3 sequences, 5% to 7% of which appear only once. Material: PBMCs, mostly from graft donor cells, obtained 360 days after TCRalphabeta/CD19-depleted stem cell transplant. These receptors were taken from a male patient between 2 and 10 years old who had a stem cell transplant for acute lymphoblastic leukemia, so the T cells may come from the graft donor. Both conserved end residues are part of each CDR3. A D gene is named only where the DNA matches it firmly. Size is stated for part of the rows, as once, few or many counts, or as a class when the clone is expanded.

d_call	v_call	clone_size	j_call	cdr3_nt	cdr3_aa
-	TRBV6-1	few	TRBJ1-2	TGTGCCAGCTGCCAATTCTTTCTCGGGGTGGATGGCTACACCTTC	CASCQFFLGVDGYTF
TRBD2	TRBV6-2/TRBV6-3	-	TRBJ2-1	TGTGCCAGCAGTTACGACACTAGCGGGGGGGCCAATAATGAGCAGTTCTTC	CASSYDTSGGANNEQFF
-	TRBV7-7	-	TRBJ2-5	TGTGCCATCACCCCAGGGACCCAGTACTTC	CAITPGTQYF
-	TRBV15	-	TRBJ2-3	TGTGCCACCAGCAGAGACCTCGACAGGAGCAACACAGATACGCAGTATTTT	CATSRDLDRSNTDTQYF
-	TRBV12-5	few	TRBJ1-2	TGTGCTAGTGGTTTGGTCCCGTTATATGGCTACACCTTC	CASGLVPLYGYTF
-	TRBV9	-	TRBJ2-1	TGTGCCAGCAGCCTCCTGACCAATGAGCAGTTCTTC	CASSLLTNEQFF
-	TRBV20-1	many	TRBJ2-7	TGCAGTGCCGACCATGATTTAATGTACGAGCAGTACTTC	CSADHDLMYEQYF
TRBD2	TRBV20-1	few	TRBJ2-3	TGCAGTGCCGCTAGCGGGACCACAGATACGCAGTATTTT	CSAASGTTDTQYF
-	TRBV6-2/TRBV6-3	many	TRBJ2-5	TGTGCCAGCAGTTACCAAGGGACCCAGTACTTC	CASSYQGTQYF
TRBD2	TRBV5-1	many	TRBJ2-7	TGCGCCAGCAGCTACTCCGGGACTACCCCCAGCGAGCAGTACTTC	CASSYSGTTPSEQYF
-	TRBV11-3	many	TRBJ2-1	TGTGCCAGCAGCTTAAAACGGCTAGCGAACTACAATGAGCAGTTCTTC	CASSLKRLANYNEQFF
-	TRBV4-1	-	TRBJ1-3	TGCGCCAGCAGCCAAGAGCGGAGGGGCTCTGGAAACACCATATATTTT	CASSQERRGSGNTIYF
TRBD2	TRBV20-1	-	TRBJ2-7	TGCAGTGCTCCGAGGAGCGGGGGTTCCTACGAGCAGTACTTC	CSAPRSGGSYEQYF
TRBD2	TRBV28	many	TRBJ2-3	TGTGCCAGCAGTTCACTAGCGCCCGGGGGAGATACGCAGTATTTT	CASSSLAPGGDTQYF
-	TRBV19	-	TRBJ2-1	TGTGCCAGTTCCCCATCCCGTTTCGCGGGGGCCGGCAATGAGCAGTTCTTC	CASSPSRFAGAGNEQFF
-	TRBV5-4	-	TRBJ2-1	TGTGCCAGCAGCGTCCCGGACTCAGCCTACAATGAGCAGTTCTTC	CASSVPDSAYNEQFF
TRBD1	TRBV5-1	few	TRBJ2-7	TGCGCCAGCAGCAAAACCGGGACAGGGGAGGGGTACGAGCAGTACTTC	CASSKTGTGEGYEQYF
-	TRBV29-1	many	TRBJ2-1	TGCAGCGTTGAAGAGGGTATCCGTTACAATGAGCAGTTCTTC	CSVEEGIRYNEQFF
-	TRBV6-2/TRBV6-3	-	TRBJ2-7	TGTGCCAGCAGTCCATCACCCGTCTACGAGCAGTACTTC	CASSPSPVYEQYF
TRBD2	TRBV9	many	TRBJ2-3	TGTGCCAGCAGCGGAGGGCGGGACTACACAGATACGCAGTATTTT	CASSGGRDYTDTQYF
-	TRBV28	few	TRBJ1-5	TGTGCCAGCAGTTTATGGGGGGCCCAGCCCCAGCATTTT	CASSLWGAQPQHF